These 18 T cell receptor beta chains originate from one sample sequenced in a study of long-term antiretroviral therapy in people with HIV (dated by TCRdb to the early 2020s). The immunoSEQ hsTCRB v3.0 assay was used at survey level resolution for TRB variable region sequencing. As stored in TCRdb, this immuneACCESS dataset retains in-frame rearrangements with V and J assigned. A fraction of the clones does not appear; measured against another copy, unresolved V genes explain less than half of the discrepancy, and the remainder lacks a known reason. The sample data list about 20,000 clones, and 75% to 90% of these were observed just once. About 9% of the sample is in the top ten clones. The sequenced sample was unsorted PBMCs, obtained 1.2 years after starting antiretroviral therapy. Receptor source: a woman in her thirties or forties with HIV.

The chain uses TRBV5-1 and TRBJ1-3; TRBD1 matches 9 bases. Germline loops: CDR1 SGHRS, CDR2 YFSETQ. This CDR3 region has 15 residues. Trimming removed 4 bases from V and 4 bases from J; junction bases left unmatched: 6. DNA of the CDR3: TGCGCCAGCAGCCCGGGGACAGGGTTAGGAAACACCATATATTTT. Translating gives CASSPGTGLGNTIYF.

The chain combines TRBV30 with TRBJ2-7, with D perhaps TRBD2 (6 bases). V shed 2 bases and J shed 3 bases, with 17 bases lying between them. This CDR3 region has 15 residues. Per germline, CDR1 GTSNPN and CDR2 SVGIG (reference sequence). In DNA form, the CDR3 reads TGTGCCTGGAGTCTGAGCGGAGGGCCAAACTACGAGCAGTACTTC. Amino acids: CAWSLSGGPNYEQYF.

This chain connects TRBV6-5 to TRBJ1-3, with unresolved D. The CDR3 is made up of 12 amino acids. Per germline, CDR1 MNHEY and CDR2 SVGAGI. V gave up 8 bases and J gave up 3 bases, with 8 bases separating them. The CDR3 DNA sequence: TGTGCCAGCCTAGGCTTTGGAAACACCATATATTTT. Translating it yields CASLGFGNTIYF.

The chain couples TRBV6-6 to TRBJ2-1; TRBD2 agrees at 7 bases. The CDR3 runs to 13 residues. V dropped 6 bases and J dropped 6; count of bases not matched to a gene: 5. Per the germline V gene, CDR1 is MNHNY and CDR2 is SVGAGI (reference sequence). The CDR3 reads CASRSPGGNEQFF. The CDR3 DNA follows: TGTGCCAGCAGATCTCCGGGAGGCAATGAGCAGTTCTTC.

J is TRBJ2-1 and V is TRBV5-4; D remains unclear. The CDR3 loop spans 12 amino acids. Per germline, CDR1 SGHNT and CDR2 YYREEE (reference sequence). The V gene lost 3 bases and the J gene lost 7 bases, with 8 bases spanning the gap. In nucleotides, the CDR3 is TGTGCCAGCAGCTACTCTTGGAATGAGCAGTTCTTC. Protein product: CASSYSWNEQFF. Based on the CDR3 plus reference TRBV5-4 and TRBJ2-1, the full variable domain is ETGVTQSPTHLIKTRGQQVTLRCSSQSGHNTVSWYQQALGQGPQFIFQYYREEENGRGNFPPRFSGLQFPNYSSELNVNALELDDSALYLCASSYSWNEQFFGPGTRLTVL.

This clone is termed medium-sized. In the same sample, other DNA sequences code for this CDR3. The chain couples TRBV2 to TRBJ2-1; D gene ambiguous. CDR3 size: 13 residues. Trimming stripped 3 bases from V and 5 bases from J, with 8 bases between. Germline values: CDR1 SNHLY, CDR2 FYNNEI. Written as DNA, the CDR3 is TGTGCCAGCAGTGAGTTCCTCGACAATGAGCAGTTCTTC. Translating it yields CASSEFLDNEQFF.

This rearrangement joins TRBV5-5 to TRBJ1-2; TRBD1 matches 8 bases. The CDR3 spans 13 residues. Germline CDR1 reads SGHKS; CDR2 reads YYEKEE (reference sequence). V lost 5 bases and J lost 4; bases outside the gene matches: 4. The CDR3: CASRAGQGYGYTF. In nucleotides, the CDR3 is TGTGCCAGCAGGGCCGGACAGGGCTATGGCTACACCTTC.

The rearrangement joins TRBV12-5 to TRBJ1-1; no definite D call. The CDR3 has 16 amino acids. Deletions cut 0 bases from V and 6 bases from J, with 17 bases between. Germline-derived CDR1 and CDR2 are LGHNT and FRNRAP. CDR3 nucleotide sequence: TGTGCTAGTGGTTTGGTAACGAGGTCTTTTAGCGCTGAAGCTTTCTTT. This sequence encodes CASGLVTRSFSAEAFF.

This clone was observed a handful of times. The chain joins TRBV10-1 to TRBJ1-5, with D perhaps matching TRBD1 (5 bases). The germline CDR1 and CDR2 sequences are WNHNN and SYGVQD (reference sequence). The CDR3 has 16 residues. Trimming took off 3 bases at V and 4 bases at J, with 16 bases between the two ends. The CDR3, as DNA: TGCGCCAGCAGTGAATCCACAGGCTCCCAGAATCAGCCCCAGCATTTT. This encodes CASSESTGSQNQPQHF.

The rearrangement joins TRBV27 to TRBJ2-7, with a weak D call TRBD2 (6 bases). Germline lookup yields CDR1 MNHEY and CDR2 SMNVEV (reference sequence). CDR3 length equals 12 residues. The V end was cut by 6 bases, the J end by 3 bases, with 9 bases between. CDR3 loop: CASRGGIYEQYF. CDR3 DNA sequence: TGTGCCAGCAGGGGGGGTATCTACGAGCAGTACTTC.

CDR3 sequence reads: CASSEGGQGAYGYTF. The CDR3 DNA is TGTGCCAGCAGTGAGGGGGGGCAGGGGGCTTATGGCTACACCTTC. J is TRBJ1-2 and V is TRBV25-1; 8 nucleotides align to TRBD1. Germline-derived CDR1 and CDR2 are MGHDK and SYGVNS. This CDR3 is 15 amino acids long. V trimming: 3 bases; J trimming: 5 bases; junction bases outside the gene matches: 8.

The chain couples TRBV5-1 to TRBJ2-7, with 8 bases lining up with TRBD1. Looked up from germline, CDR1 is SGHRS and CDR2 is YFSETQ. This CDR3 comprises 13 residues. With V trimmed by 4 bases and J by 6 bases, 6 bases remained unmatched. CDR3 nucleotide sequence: TGCGCCAGCAGCAAAGGACAGGGCGGCGAGCAGTACTTC. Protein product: CASSKGQGGEQYF.

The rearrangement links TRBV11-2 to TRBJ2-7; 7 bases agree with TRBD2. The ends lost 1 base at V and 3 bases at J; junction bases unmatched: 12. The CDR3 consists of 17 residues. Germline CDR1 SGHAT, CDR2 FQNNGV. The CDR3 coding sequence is TGTGCCAGCAGCTTAGCACCTACGGGACTACTAAACTACGAGCAGTACTTC. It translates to CASSLAPTGLLNYEQYF.

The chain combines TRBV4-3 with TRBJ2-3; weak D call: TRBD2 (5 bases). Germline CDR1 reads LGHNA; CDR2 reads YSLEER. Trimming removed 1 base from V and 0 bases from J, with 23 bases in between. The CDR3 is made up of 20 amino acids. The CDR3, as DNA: TGCGCCAGCAGCCAAGCCCGGATTGCGGGCCTTGGATCTAGCACAGATACGCAGTATTTT. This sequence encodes CASSQARIAGLGSSTDTQYF.

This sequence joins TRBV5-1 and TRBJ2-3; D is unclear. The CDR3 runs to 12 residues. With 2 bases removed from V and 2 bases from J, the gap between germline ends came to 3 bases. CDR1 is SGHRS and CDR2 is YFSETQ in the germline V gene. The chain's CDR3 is CASSFTTDTQYF. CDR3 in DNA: TGCGCCAGCAGCTTTACCACAGATACGCAGTATTTT.

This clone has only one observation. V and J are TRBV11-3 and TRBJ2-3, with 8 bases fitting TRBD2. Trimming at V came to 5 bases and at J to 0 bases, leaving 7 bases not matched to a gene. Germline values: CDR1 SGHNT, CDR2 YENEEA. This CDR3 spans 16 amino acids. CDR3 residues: CASSPGTSPSTDTQYF. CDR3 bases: TGTGCCAGCAGCCCCGGGACTAGTCCGAGCACAGATACGCAGTATTTT.

CDR3 nucleotide sequence: TGTGCCAGCATGGGGGTCTACGAGCAGTACTTC. Translating it yields CASMGVYEQYF. The chain couples TRBV6-5 to TRBJ2-7; either TRBD1 or TRBD2 may fit D (5 bases each). The germline CDR1 and CDR2 sequences are MNHEY and SVGAGI. The CDR3 extends over 11 amino acids. V gave up 7 bases and J gave up 3 bases, with 7 bases separating them.

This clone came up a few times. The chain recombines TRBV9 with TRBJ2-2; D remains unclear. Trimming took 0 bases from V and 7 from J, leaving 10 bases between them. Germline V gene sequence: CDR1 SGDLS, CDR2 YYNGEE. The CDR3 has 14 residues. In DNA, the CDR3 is TGTGCCAGCAGCGTAGAAGTAGGAATCGGGGAGCTGTTTTTT. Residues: CASSVEVGIGELFF.